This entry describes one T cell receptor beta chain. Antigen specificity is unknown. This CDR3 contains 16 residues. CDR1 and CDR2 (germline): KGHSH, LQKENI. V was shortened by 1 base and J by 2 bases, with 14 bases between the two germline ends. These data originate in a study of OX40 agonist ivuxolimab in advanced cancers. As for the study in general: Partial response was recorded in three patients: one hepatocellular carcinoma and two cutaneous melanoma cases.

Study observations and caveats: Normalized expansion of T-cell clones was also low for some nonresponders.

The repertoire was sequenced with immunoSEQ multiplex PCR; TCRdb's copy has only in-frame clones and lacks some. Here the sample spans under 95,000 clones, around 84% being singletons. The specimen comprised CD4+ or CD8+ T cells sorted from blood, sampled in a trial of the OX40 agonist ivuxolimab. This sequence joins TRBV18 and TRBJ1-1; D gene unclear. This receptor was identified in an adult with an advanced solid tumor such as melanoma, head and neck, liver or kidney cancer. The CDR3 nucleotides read TGTGCCAGCTCACCACAAGGAGGGCCGATAAACACTGAAGCTTTCTTT. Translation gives CASSPQGGPINTEAFF.